The 25 T cell receptor beta chains below come from one sample, sequenced in a study of blood T cell repertoires in COVID-19. Here immunoSEQ multiplex PCR was the method, and the copy in TCRdb shows in-frame clones only, minus some. The table has 99,000 or so clones, 75% to 90% seen once. The sequenced material came from peripheral blood. These receptors were obtained from a man over 45 with acute or convalescent COVID-19.

V gene TRBV3-1 (or the pseudogene TRBV3-2) combines with J gene TRBJ2-7, with D hard to call. The V end was cut by 1 base, the J end by 8 bases, with 6 bases between. CDR1 and CDR2 from the germline V gene are LGHDT and YNNKEL (reference sequence). The CDR3 runs 11 residues. Written as DNA, the CDR3 is TGTGCCAGCAGCCAAGGAGTTAAGCAGTACTTC. Residues: CASSQGVKQYF.

The CDR3 region is CASSDSWLAGVGTQYF. The CDR3 nucleotides read TGTGCCAGCAGTGACTCGTGGCTAGCGGGAGTTGGTACGCAGTATTTT. The chain joins TRBV6-4 to TRBJ2-3, with 10 bases lining up with TRBD2. V lost 0 bases to trimming and J lost 8 bases; unmatched junction nucleotides: 8. This CDR3 has 16 residues. Germline V gene data show CDR1 as MRHNA and CDR2 as SNTAGT.

This clone has more than one count but fewer than ten. The rearrangement uses TRBV4-1 and TRBJ1-1; perhaps TRBD1 as D (5 bases). V lost 0 bases to trimming and J lost 4 bases, with 12 bases between them. This CDR3 has 15 amino acids. Germline CDR1 reads MGHRA; CDR2 reads YSYEKL. DNA for the CDR3: TGCGCCAGCAGCCAAGACCCTCCAGGGATCACTGAAGCTTTCTTT. Amino acids: CASSQDPPGITEAFF.

The rearrangement links TRBV24-1 to TRBJ1-5, with 9 bases that match TRBD1. The junction had 5 bases not matched to a gene; V was cut back by 3 bases and J by 6 bases. Germline CDR1 and CDR2: KGHDR and SFDVKD. The CDR3 is made up of 15 amino acids. CDR3 amino acids: CATSDPGQGAQPQHF. As DNA, the CDR3 is TGTGCCACCAGTGATCCGGGACAGGGTGCTCAGCCCCAGCATTTT.

This clone was seen more than once but under ten times. V and J are TRBV6-5 and TRBJ2-7; D gene unclear. Germline CDR1 is MNHEY and CDR2 is SVGAGI. Between the trimmed V and J ends, which lost 3 bases and 3 bases, there was a span of 3 bases. This CDR3 is built from 11 residues. CDR3 sequence: CASSYYYEQYF. The CDR3 DNA follows: TGTGCCAGCAGTTATTACTACGAGCAGTACTTC.

The chain employs TRBV11-3 and TRBJ1-1; TRBD1 agrees at 7 bases. The CDR3 loop spans 16 amino acids. Germline values: CDR1 SGHNT, CDR2 YENEEA. V shed 1 base and J 5 bases; nucleotides not matched to a gene: 10. The CDR3: CASSLGGARGITEAFF. CDR3 nucleotides: TGTGCCAGCAGCTTAGGAGGGGCCAGGGGGATAACTGAAGCTTTCTTT.

The chain uses TRBV10-1 and TRBJ2-3; D remains unclear. The ends were cut back, 0 bases at V and 6 bases at J, with 13 bases in the middle. Germline V gene data show CDR1 as WNHNN and CDR2 as SYGVQD (reference sequence). The CDR3 has 15 residues. This chain's CDR3 is CASSESRSLRDTQYF. DNA of the CDR3: TGCGCCAGCAGTGAGTCGAGATCGCTCAGGGATACGCAGTATTTT.

The chain links TRBV9 to TRBJ2-1; D might be TRBD2 (6 bases). The ends were cut back, 0 bases at V and 2 bases at J, with 15 bases in the middle. Germline lookup yields CDR1 SGDLS and CDR2 YYNGEE. There are 17 residues in the CDR3. The CDR3, as DNA: TGTGCCAGCAGCGTAGAATTTAGGGCGGGACCCTACAATGAGCAGTTCTTC. The encoded protein is CASSVEFRAGPYNEQFF.

The chain couples TRBV7-8 to TRBJ1-4; D may be TRBD1 (6 bases). V lost 5 bases to trimming and J lost 0 bases, with 10 bases between them. The V gene's germline CDR1 is SGHVS and CDR2 FQNEAQ. The CDR3 loop spans 15 amino acids. Here the CDR3 reads CASSAGTSTNEKLFF. DNA for the CDR3: TGTGCCAGCAGCGCTGGGACATCAACTAATGAAAAACTGTTTTTT. The entire variable domain, with the rest obtained from reference TRBV7-8 and TRBJ1-4, is as follows: GAGVSQSPRYKVAKRGQDVALRCDPISGHVSLFWYQQALGQGPEFLTYFQNEAQLDKSGLPSDRFFAERPEGSVSTLKIQRTQQEDSAVYLCASSAGTSTNEKLFFGSGTQLSVL.

The V call is TRBV18, the J call TRBJ2-2, with D possibly being TRBD2 (6 bases). V was pared by 0 bases and J by 4 bases, with 6 bases between. Per the germline V gene, CDR1 is KGHSH and CDR2 is LQKENI. This CDR3 spans 14 amino acids. CDR3 DNA sequence: TGTGCCAGCTCACCACCGGGGGGCACCGGGGAGCTGTTTTTT. This sequence encodes CASSPPGGTGELFF. Variable domain in full (rest from reference TRBV18 and TRBJ2-2): NAGVMQNPRHLVRRRGQEARLRCSPMKGHSHVYWYRQLPEEGLKFMVYLQKENIIDESGMPKERFSAEFPKEGPSILRIQQVVRGDSAAYFCASSPPGGTGELFFGEGSRLTVL.

Written as DNA, the CDR3 is TGTGCCAGCATCCTAGGCGGGACAGGCGATGGCTACACCTTC. It codes for CASILGGTGDGYTF. V gene TRBV5-4 combines with J gene TRBJ1-2; 8 bases align to TRBD1. The CDR3 runs 14 residues. Germline trimming cut 6 bases from V and 6 bases from J; bases unmatched to any gene: 10. Germline CDR1 and CDR2: SGHNT and YYREEE (reference sequence).

V usage is TRBV9 and J usage is TRBJ1-1, with a possible D match to TRBD1 (5 bases). The CDR3 is 14 amino acids. Trimming cost V 0 bases and J 5 bases, with 11 bases left between them. Germline lookup yields CDR1 SGDLS and CDR2 YYNGEE. This chain's CDR3 is CASSVGWRGTEAFF. In DNA form, the CDR3 reads TGTGCCAGCAGCGTAGGGTGGCGGGGGACTGAAGCTTTCTTT.

The chain joins TRBV10-3 to TRBJ1-2; TRBD1 matches 7 bases. Losses at the gene ends were 0 bases for V and 5 bases for J; bases not matched to a gene: 9. CDR3 length: 16 residues. CDR1 and CDR2 from the germline V gene are ENHRY and SYGVKD. DNA for the CDR3: TGTGCCATCAGTGAGTCATTAGGGGGCTCTCGATATGGCTACACCTTC. As protein: CAISESLGGSRYGYTF.

The chain recombines TRBV6-5 with TRBJ2-7; D is undetermined. The CDR3 consists of 13 residues. Trimming left V 0 bases short and J 4 bases short, with 7 bases between. CDR1 is MNHEY, CDR2 SVGAGI, per germline. The CDR3 here is CASSYSTGYEQYF. The CDR3 nucleotides read TGTGCCAGCAGTTACTCGACTGGATACGAGCAGTACTTC.

The chain recombines TRBV28 with TRBJ1-2; the D gene is possibly TRBD1 (6 bases). Trimming shortened V by 5 bases and J by 2 bases, and 15 bases separated the two germline ends. The germline gives CDR1 MDHEN, CDR2 SYDVKM. This CDR3 contains 15 residues. The CDR3 nucleotides read TGTGCCAGCAGTCTTTCGGGGGGCACCAACTATGGCTACACCTTC. This encodes CASSLSGGTNYGYTF.

V is TRBV6-5 and J is TRBJ1-5; 8 bases map to TRBD1. The germline V gene has CDR1 MNHEY and CDR2 SVGAGI. V lost 6 bases to trimming and J lost 4 bases; unmatched junction nucleotides: 5. CDR3 length: 14 residues. In DNA, the CDR3 is TGTGCCAGCAGACAGGGGGTAGGTAATCAGCCCCAGCATTTT. Translation gives CASRQGVGNQPQHF.

This chain uses TRBV24-1 with TRBJ1-2; TRBD1 matches 10 bases. The V segment lost 6 bases and the J segment 3 bases; nucleotides outside the gene matches: 9. Germline CDR1 KGHDR, CDR2 SFDVKD. This CDR3 comprises 16 residues. The CDR3 sequence: CATSFPGQGGDYGYTF. The CDR3 DNA reads as TGTGCCACCAGTTTTCCCGGACAGGGGGGGGACTATGGCTACACCTTC.

V usage is TRBV4-1 and J usage is TRBJ2-7, with 15 bases fitting TRBD2. The V gene end was trimmed by 1 base and the J gene end by 7 bases; junction bases not matched to a gene: 2. The germline V gene has CDR1 MGHRA and CDR2 YSYEKL. The CDR3 length is 15 residues. The CDR3 region has the DNA TGCGCCAGCAGCCAAGTTGGGACTAGCGGGAGGGAGCAGTACTTC. This codes for CASSQVGTSGREQYF.

The genes are TRBV11-2 and TRBJ2-3; perhaps TRBD2 as D (6 bases). This CDR3 contains 15 residues. Trimming left V 5 bases short and J 1 base short, with 13 bases between. In germline, CDR1 is SGHAT, CDR2 FQNNGV. CDR3 loop: CASSHQWGGTDTQYF. CDR3 bases: TGTGCCAGCAGCCACCAGTGGGGGGGCACAGATACGCAGTATTTT.

This chain uses TRBV11-3 with TRBJ2-3, with a possible D match to TRBD1 (5 bases). This CDR3 has 16 amino acids. Per the germline V gene, CDR1 is SGHNT and CDR2 is YENEEA. V was pared by 5 bases and J by 1 base, with 16 bases between. CDR3 DNA sequence: TGTGCCAGCAGCACCACCGGGCCAGGGCGCACAGATACGCAGTATTTT. This encodes CASSTTGPGRTDTQYF.

The chain is built from TRBV5-1 and TRBJ1-6, with 9 bases matching TRBD1. The CDR3 length is 16 residues. With V trimmed by 3 bases and J by 8 bases, 9 bases remained unmatched. Germline V gene data show CDR1 as SGHRS and CDR2 as YFSETQ. The CDR3 here is CASSSDRGGRDSPLHF. CDR3 nucleotides: TGCGCCAGCAGCTCGGACAGGGGAGGCAGGGATTCACCCCTCCACTTT.

The chain has TRBV24-1 and TRBJ2-2; TRBD1 matches 7 bases. This CDR3 has 16 amino acids. The V gene's germline CDR1 is KGHDR and CDR2 SFDVKD. Trimming at V came to 1 base and at J to 4 bases, leaving 5 bases not matched to a gene. As DNA, the CDR3 is TGTGCCACCAGTGATTTAAAGGGGGCGGTCACCGGGGAGCTGTTTTTT. Protein: CATSDLKGAVTGELFF.

The count of this clone is one. V is TRBV27 and J is TRBJ2-1; 8 bases align to TRBD2. Per germline, CDR1 MNHEY and CDR2 SMNVEV (reference sequence). The CDR3 is 15 residues long. The trim removed 5 bases at V and 5 bases at J, leaving 8 bases unmatched. DNA of the CDR3: TGTGCCAGCAGTAATCCGGGACTAGGGCACAATGAGCAGTTCTTC. Protein product: CASSNPGLGHNEQFF.

This rearrangement joins TRBV12-5 to TRBJ2-2; 9 bases map to TRBD1. J gave up 7 bases and V 7 bases, and 7 bases lay outside the gene matches. The V gene's germline CDR1 is LGHNT and CDR2 FRNRAP. This CDR3 has 14 residues. CDR3 protein: CASAPGTGFGELFF. As DNA, the CDR3 is TGTGCTAGTGCCCCCGGGACAGGGTTCGGGGAGCTGTTTTTT.

The CDR3 region is CASSSRDRYYNEQFF. CDR3 in DNA: TGTGCCAGCAGTTCTAGGGACAGGTACTACAATGAGCAGTTCTTC. The rearrangement uses TRBV2 and TRBJ2-1, with TRBD1 matching 8 bases. The CDR3 loop spans 15 amino acids. V lost 5 bases and J lost 3; bases outside the gene matches: 6. In germline, CDR1 is SNHLY, CDR2 FYNNEI.